The present T cell receptor (beta chain) was sequenced within a study of a mutant IDH1 vaccine in newly diagnosed glioma. Turning to the study itself: Eight vaccinations were given in weeks 1, 3, 5, 7, 11, 15, 19 and 23. Beginning 4-6 weeks after radiotherapy alone, or with temozolomide cycles, vaccination took place. Antecedent treatment encompassed radiotherapy, temozolomide, or their combination; the majority received both.

Worth noting for this clone: Its antigen is unidentified.

TCRdb's copy holds only in-frame clones and misses some; the assay was immunoSEQ multiplex PCR. Of about 67,000 clones in the sample, over 75% are singletons; the top ten hold about 14%. The junction had 9 bases not matched to a gene; V was cut back by 5 bases and J by 6 bases. Germline CDR1 is MNHNY and CDR2 is SVGAGI (reference sequence). The length of the CDR3 is 14 residues. Stated time point: week 23, last vaccination. Every vaccine dose comprised 300 ug of mutant IDH1 20-mer peptide plus topical imiquimod. Study-wide results and limits: Patients showed vaccine-induced immune responses at a rate of approximately 95%.

Source: PBMCs, taken from a glioma patient whose treatment included an IDH1 peptide vaccine. The V call is TRBV6-6, the J call TRBJ1-2; TRBD1 matches at 7 bases. This TCR derives from a man between 18 and 35 years old with glioma. The chain's CDR3 is CASSTTGPSNGYTF. In DNA, the CDR3 is TGTGCCAGCAGTACGACAGGGCCCTCTAATGGCTACACCTTC.